This entry is about one T cell receptor (beta chain). CDR1 and CDR2 from the germline V gene are MRHNA and SNTAGT. The trim removed 5 bases at V and 8 bases at J, leaving 5 bases unmatched. There are 13 residues in the CDR3. The source of the sample is a study of cytomegalovirus exposure and HLA in healthy donors. Profiled with immunoSEQ multiplex PCR; TCRdb holds only in-frame clones, not every one. The sample includes about 120,000 clones, roughly 88% of them seen just once. The sequencing input was PBMCs. The receptor was derived from a man aged 18 to 30 in good health and CMV-seronegative. The chain uses TRBV6-4 and TRBJ2-1, with 8 bases lining up with TRBD1. CDR3 amino acids: CASSLDRGDEQFF. In DNA form, the CDR3 reads TGTGCCAGCAGTCTCGACAGGGGTGATGAGCAGTTCTTC.